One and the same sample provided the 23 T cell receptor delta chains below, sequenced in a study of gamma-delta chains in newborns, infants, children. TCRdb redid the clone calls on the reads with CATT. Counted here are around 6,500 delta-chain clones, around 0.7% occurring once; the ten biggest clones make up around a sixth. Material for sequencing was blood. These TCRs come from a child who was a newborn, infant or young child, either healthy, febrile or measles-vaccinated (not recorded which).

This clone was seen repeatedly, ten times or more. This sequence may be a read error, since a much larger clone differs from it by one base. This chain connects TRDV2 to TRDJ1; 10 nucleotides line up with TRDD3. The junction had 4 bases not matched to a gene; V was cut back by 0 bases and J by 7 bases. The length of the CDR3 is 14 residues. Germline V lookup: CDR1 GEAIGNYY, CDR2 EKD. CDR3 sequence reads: CACDTWGIPGKLIF. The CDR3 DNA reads TGTGCCTGTGACACCTGGGGGATACCCGGTAAACTCATCTTT.

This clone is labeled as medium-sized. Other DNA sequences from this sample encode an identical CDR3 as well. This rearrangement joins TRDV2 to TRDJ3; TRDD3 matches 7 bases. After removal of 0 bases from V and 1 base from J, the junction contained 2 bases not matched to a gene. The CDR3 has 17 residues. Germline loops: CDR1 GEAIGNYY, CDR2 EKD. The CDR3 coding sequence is TGTGCCTGTGACACCGTACTGGGGTCCTGGGACACCCGACAGATGTTTTTC. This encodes CACDTVLGSWDTRQMFF.

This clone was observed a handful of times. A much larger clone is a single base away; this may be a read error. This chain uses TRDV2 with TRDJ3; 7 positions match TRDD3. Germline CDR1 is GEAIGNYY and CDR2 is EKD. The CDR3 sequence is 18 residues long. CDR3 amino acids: CACGTAGDGTWDTRQMFF. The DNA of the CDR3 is TGTGCCTGTGGCACCGCGGGGGATGGGACCTGGGACACCCGACAGATGTTTTTC.

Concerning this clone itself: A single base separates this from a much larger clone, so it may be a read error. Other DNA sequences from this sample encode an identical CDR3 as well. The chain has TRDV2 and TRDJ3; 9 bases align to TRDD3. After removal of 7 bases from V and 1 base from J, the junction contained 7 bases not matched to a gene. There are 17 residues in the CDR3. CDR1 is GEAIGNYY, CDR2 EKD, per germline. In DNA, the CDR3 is TGTGCCTGCGTCTTAACTGGGGGATCCTGGGACACCCGACAGATGTTTTTC. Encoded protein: CACVLTGGSWDTRQMFF.

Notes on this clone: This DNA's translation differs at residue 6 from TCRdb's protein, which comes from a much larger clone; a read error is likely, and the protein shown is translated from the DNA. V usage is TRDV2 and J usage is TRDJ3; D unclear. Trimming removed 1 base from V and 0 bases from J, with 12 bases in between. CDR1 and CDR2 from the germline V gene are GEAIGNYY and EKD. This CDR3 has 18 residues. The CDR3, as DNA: TGTGCCTGTGACACTGTGGGCCACAGCTCCTGGGACACCCGACAGATGTTTTTC. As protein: CACDTVGHSSWDTRQMFF.

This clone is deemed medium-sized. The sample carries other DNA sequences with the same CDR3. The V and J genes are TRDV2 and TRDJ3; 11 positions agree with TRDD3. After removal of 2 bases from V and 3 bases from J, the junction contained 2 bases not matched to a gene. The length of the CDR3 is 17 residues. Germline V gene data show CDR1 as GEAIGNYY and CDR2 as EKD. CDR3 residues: CACDSTGGYWDTRQMFF. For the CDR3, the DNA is TGTGCCTGTGACAGTACTGGGGGATACTGGGACACCCGACAGATGTTTTTC.

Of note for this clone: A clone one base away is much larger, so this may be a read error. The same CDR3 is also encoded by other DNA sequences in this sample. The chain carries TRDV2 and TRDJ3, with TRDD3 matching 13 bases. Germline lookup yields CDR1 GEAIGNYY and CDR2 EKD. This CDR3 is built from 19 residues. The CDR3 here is CACDPVLGDTSWDTRQVFF. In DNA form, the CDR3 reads TGTGCCTGTGACCCGGTACTGGGGGATACGTCCTGGGACACCCGACAGGTGTTTTTC.

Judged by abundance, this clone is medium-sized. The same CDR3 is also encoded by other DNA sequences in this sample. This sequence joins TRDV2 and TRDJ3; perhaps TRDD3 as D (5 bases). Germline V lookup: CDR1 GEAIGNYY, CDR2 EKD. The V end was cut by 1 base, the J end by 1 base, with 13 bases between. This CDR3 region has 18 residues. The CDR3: CACDTAGLRSWDTRQMFF. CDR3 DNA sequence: TGTGCCTGTGACACAGCGGGATTAAGGTCCTGGGACACCCGACAGATGTTTTTC.

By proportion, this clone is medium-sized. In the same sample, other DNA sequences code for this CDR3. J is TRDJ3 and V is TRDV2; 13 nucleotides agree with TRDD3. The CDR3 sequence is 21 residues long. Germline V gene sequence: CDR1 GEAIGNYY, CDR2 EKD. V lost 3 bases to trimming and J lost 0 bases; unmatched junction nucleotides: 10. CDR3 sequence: CACDALLGDTRSSWDTRQMFF. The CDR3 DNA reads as TGTGCCTGTGACGCCTTACTGGGGGATACGCGAAGCTCCTGGGACACCCGACAGATGTTTTTC.

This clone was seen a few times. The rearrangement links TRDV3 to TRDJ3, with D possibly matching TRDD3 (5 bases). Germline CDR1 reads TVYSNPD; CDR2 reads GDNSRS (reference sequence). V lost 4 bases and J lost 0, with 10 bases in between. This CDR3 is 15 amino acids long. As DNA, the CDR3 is TGTGCCTGGGGGTCTGCCTCCTGGGACACCCGACAGATGTTTTTC. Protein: CAWGSASWDTRQMFF. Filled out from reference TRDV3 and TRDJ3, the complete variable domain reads CDKVTQSSPDQTVASGSEVVLLCTYDTVYSNPDLFWYRIRPDYSFQFVFYGDNSRSEGADFTQGRFSVKHILTQKAFHLVISPVRTEDSATYYCAWGSASWDTRQMFFGTGIKLFVEP.

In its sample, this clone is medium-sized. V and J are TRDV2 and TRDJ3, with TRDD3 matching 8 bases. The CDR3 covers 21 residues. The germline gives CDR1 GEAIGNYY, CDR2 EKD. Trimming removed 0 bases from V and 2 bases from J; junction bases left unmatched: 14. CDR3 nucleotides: TGTGCCTGTGACACCGCCTTCTCTACTGGGGGGCTACCCTGGGACACCCGACAGATGTTTTTC. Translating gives CACDTAFSTGGLPWDTRQMFF.

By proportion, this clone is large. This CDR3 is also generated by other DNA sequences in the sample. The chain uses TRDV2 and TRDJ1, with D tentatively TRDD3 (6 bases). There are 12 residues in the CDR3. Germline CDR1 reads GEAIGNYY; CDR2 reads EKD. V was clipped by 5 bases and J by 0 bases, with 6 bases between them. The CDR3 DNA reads TGTGCCTGTGGGGGATACACCGATAAACTCATCTTT. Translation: CACGGYTDKLIF.

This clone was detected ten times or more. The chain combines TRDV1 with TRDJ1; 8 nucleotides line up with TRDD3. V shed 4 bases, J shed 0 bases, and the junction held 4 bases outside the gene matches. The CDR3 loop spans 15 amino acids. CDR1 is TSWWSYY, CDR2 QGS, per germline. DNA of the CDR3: TGTGCTCTTGGGGTACTGGGGGCGTACACCGATAAACTCATCTTT. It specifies CALGVLGAYTDKLIF.

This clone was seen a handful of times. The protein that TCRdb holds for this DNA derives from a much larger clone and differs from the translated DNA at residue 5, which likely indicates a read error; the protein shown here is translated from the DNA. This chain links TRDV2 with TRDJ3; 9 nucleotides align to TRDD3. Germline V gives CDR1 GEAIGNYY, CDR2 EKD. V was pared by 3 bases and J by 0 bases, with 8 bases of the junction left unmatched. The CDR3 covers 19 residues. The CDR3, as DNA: TGTGCCTGTGACTATTTACTGGGGGAAAGCTCCTGGGACACCCGACAGATGTTTTTC. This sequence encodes CACDYLLGESSWDTRQMFF.

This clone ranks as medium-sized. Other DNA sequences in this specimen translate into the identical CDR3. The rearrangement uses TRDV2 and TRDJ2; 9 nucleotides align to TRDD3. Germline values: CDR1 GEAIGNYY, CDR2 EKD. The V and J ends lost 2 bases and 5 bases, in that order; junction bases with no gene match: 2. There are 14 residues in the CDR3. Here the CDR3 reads CACDIWGITAQLFF. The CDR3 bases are TGTGCCTGTGACATATGGGGGATAACAGCACAACTCTTCTTT.

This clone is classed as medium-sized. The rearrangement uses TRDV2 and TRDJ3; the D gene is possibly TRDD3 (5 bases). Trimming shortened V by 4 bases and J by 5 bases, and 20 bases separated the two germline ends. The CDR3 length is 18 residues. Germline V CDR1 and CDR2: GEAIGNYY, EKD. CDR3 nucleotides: TGTGCCTGTGAGAGCTTGGGGCCAGCTCGCCGGGACACCCGACAGATGTTTTTC. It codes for CACESLGPARRDTRQMFF.

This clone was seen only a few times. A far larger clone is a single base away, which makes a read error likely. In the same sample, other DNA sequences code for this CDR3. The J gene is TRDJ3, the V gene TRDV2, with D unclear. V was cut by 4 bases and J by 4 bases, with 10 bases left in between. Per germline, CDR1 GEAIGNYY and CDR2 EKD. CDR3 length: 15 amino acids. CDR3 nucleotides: TGTGCCTGTGATTCCATCTCTTGGGACACCCGACAGATGTTTTTC. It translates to CACDSISWDTRQMFF.

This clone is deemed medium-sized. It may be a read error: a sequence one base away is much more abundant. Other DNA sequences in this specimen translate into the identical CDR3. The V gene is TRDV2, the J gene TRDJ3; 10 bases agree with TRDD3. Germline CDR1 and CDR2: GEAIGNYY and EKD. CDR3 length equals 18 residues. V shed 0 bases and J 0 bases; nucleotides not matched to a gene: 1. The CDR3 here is CACDTGGYASWDTRQMFF. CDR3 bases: TGTGCCTGTGACACCGGGGGATACGCCTCCTGGGACACCCGACAGATGTTTTTC.

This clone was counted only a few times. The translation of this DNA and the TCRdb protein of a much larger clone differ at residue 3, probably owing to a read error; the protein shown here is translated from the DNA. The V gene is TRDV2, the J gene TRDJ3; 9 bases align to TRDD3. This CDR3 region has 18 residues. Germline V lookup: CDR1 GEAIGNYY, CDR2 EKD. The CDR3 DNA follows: TGTGCCCGTGACATACTGGGGGAAGACTCCTGGGACACCCGACAGATGTTTTTC. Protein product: CARDILGEDSWDTRQMFF.

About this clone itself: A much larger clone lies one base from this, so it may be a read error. CDR3 amino acids: CACGTVLDPWDTRQMFF. In DNA form, the CDR3 reads TGTGCCTGTGGCACCGTACTGGACCCCTGGGACACCCGACAGATGTTTTTC. This sequence joins TRDV2 and TRDJ3, with D tentatively TRDD3 (5 bases). Germline lookup yields CDR1 GEAIGNYY and CDR2 EKD. There are 17 residues in the CDR3.

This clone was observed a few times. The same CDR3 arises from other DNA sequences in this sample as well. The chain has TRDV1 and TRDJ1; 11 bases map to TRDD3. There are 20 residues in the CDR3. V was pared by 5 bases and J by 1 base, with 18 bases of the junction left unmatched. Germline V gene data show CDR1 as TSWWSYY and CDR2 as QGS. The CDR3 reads CALGIFLPYWGIKSTDKLIF. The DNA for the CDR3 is TGTGCTCTTGGGATATTCCTACCGTACTGGGGGATAAAGAGCACCGATAAACTCATCTTT.

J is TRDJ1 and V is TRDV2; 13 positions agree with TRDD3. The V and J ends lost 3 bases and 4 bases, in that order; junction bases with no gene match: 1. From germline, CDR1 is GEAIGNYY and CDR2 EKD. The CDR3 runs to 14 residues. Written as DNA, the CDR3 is TGTGCCTGTGACGACTGGGGGATACGCGATAAACTCATCTTT. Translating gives CACDDWGIRDKLIF.

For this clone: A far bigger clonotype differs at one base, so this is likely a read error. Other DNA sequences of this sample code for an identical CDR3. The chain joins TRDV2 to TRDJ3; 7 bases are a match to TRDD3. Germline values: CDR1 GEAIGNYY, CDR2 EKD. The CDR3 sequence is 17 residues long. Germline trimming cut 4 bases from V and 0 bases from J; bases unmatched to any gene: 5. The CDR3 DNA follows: TGTGCCTGTGAAGTACTGGGGCGCTCCTGGGACACCCGACAGATGTTTTTC. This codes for CACEVLGRSWDTRQMFF.